This TCR beta chain emerged from a study of shared clonotypes between healthy human individuals. Findings of the study overall: The donor pool, a small one, limited the genetic and exposure-history diversity represented.

The CDR3 has 14 amino acids. V was pared by 4 bases and J by 7 bases, with 16 bases between. Germline V lookup: CDR1 MNHEY, CDR2 SMNVEV (reference sequence). Genomic DNA belonging to each subset was distributed in equal measure over several immunoSEQ plates. Libraries were prepared by immunoSEQ multiplex PCR; TCRdb keeps only in-frame clonotypes and omits some of them. The table has about 1,900,000 clones, about 95% seen once; the top ten hold 0.9% to 1.5%. It was CD45RO-negative cells, positively selected for CCR7, that made up naive CD8 cells, with terminally differentiated effector memory CD45RA+ cells excluded. Notes on this clone: Its specificity is unknown.

The source is a man between 18 and 29 years old in good health. The source material was naive CD8+ T cells sorted from blood. The chain links TRBV27 to TRBJ1-1, with D possibly TRBD1 on 5 matching bases. CDR3 nucleotides: TGTGCCAGCAGTTCGTTTGAGGTGGGGGGTGAAGCTTTCTTT. This encodes CASSSFEVGGEAFF.